The 8 T cell receptor beta chains listed next were all sequenced from one sample in a study of CD8+ T cells in alopecia areata. Following RNA extraction, reverse transcription yielded cDNA that acted as the sequencing template. TCRdb keeps only in-frame clones here, not all; method: immunoSEQ multiplex PCR. The sample consists of under 20,000 clones, 59% of them appearing once. Stated treatment: oral pan-JAK inhibitor, 5-10 mg twice daily. Obtained from alopecia areata patients were lesional scalp punch biopsies along with peripheral blood. Source: skin, taken at week 4, from a patient treated with tofacitinib. The receptors stem from a human donor with alopecia areata.

The chain carries TRBV28 and TRBJ1-1, with D perhaps TRBD1 (5 bases). CDR3 length: 12 residues. CDR1 is MDHEN and CDR2 is SYDVKM in the germline V gene. Trimming left V 1 base short and J 9 bases short, with 9 bases between. This CDR3 reads CASSLYLGQAFF. For the CDR3, the DNA is TGTGCCAGCAGTTTATATCTGGGGCAAGCTTTCTTT. Together with reference TRBV28 and TRBJ1-1, the CDR3 gives the full variable domain: DVKVTQSSRYLVKRTGEKVFLECVQDMDHENMFWYRQDPGLGLRLIYFSYDVKMKEKGDIPEGYSVSREKKERFSLILESASTNQTSMYLCASSLYLGQAFFGQGTRLTVV.

The chain couples TRBV4-3 to TRBJ2-2; no definite D call. From germline, CDR1 is LGHNA and CDR2 YSLEER. V was trimmed by 4 bases and J by 6 bases, leaving 9 bases between them. This CDR3 region has 13 residues. The CDR3 DNA is TGCGCCAGCAGCCGCCCTGAGGCCGGGGAGCTGTTTTTT. This gives the protein CASSRPEAGELFF.

The chain is built from TRBV7-2 and TRBJ2-1; possibly TRBD2 for D (5 bases). V was trimmed by 5 bases and J by 3 bases, leaving 14 bases between them. There are 15 residues in the CDR3. CDR1 and CDR2 from the germline V gene are SGHTA and FQGNSA. The CDR3 spells CASSLRGTYYNEQFF. The CDR3 region has the DNA TGTGCCAGCAGCCTCCGGGGTACCTACTACAATGAGCAGTTCTTC. Looking up the rest from reference TRBV7-2 and TRBJ2-1 gives the full variable domain: GAGVSQSPSNKVTEKGKDVELRCDPISGHTALYWYRQSLGQGLEFLIYFQGNSAPDKSGLPSDRFSAERTGGSVSTLTIQRTQQEDSAVYLCASSLRGTYYNEQFFGPGTRLTVL.

J is TRBJ1-1 and V is TRBV7-8; no firm D call. Trimming removed 5 bases at V and 5 bases at J, with 12 bases between. Germline CDR1 SGHVS, CDR2 FQNEAQ. This CDR3 has 13 residues. This CDR3 is CASSARPRTEAFF. The DNA for the CDR3 is TGTGCCAGCAGCGCGAGACCCAGGACTGAAGCTTTCTTT.

This clone has only a few counts. The V and J genes are TRBV7-2 and TRBJ1-1; D not certain. The V end lost 5 bases, the J end lost 2 bases, and 12 bases lay between the germline ends. Looked up from germline, CDR1 is SGHTA and CDR2 is FQGNSA. The CDR3 has 14 residues. This chain's CDR3 is CASSLDQGNTEAFF. CDR3 nucleotides: TGTGCCAGCAGCCTAGATCAAGGAAACACTGAAGCTTTCTTT.

CDR3 region: CASSLPRGGGTDKGPGGGYTF. CDR3 bases: TGCGCCAGCAGCTTGCCGCGGGGCGGAGGGACAGACAAAGGCCCCGGGGGAGGCTACACCTTC. This sequence joins TRBV5-1 and TRBJ1-2, with 7 bases that match TRBD1. The CDR3 covers 21 residues. Per germline, CDR1 SGHRS and CDR2 YFSETQ. V trimming: 1 base; J trimming: 8 bases; junction bases outside the gene matches: 29. The complete variable domain, with remaining parts taken from reference TRBV5-1 and TRBJ1-2, reads KAGVTQTPRYLIKTRGQQVTLSCSPISGHRSVSWYQQTPGQGLQFLFEYFSETQRNKGNFPGRFSGRQFSNSRSEMNVSTLELGDSALYLCASSLPRGGGTDKGPGGGYTFGSGTRLTVV.

The rearrangement links TRBV11-2 to TRBJ2-1; D is unclear. The CDR3 runs to 13 residues. Per the germline V gene, CDR1 is SGHAT and CDR2 is FQNNGV. The V gene lost 1 base and the J gene lost 6 bases, with 7 bases spanning the gap. The CDR3 loop is CASSLGGSNEQFF. The DNA for the CDR3 is TGTGCCAGCAGCTTAGGTGGATCCAATGAGCAGTTCTTC.

This clone has only a few counts. V and J are TRBV15 and TRBJ1-1, with unresolved D. The CDR3 loop spans 17 amino acids. Deletions cut 0 bases from V and 1 base from J, with 15 bases between. In germline, CDR1 is LNHNV, CDR2 YYDKDF (reference sequence). CDR3 region: CATSRDLRRRANTEAFF. CDR3 nucleotide sequence: TGTGCCACCAGCAGAGATCTACGTCGTAGGGCGAACACTGAAGCTTTCTTT.